This T cell receptor (beta chain) was profiled in a study of a mutant IDH1 vaccine in newly diagnosed glioma. Across the study: With temozolomide cycles, or 4-6 weeks after radiotherapy alone, vaccination was started.

This CDR3 region has 16 residues. V lost 3 bases, J lost 11 bases, and 16 bases stayed unmatched. Germline V lookup: CDR1 SGHTA, CDR2 FQGTGA. Profiled with immunoSEQ multiplex PCR; TCRdb holds only in-frame clones, not every one. The sample gives some 33,000 clones, roughly 78% of which show up once; approximately 24% is in the top ten. On this clone: Its antigen is currently unknown.

Indicated time point: week 11, during vaccination. What each vaccine dose contained was 300 ug of mutant IDH1 20-mer peptide, accompanied by topical imiquimod. Each astrocytoma in the donors was new, WHO grade 3 or 4, IDH1-mutant and ATRX-lost. The receptor was isolated from a man aged 25-40 years with glioma. This sequence joins TRBV7-3 and TRBJ2-3, with 8 bases aligning to TRBD1. The source was PBMCs, collected from a glioma patient whose treatment included an IDH1 peptide vaccine. CDR3 sequence reads: CASSFRQGPAKSEQYF. The CDR3 coding sequence is TGTGCCAGCAGCTTCAGACAGGGGCCGGCCAAGAGTGAGCAGTATTTT.